These 26 T cell receptor beta chains share one sample of origin, sequenced in a study of breast tumors, draining lymph nodes, adjacent tissues. TCRdb analysed the multiplex PCR reads with MiXCR anew, one entry per CDR3 protein. The sample records 200,000 to 300,000 distinct CDR3 sequences, 30% being singletons. Breast cancer patients provided tissue from their axillary draining lymph nodes. Sequenced: axillary lymph node tissue. All receptors derive from a female donor with breast cancer. Some clones in this sample may be carry-over from other donors' samples.

J is TRBJ1-2 and V is TRBV28, with a possible D match to TRBD1 (5 bases). The germline V gene encodes CDR1 MDHEN and CDR2 SYDVKM. V was pared by 2 bases and J by 8 bases, with 12 bases between. The CDR3 spans 13 residues. Written as DNA, the CDR3 is TGTGCCAGCAGTTTAAGGTGGACACTAGGCTACACCTTC. Translation gives CASSLRWTLGYTF.

On this clonotype itself: A much larger clone differs by one base, so this may be a read error. The V call is TRBV6-8, the J call TRBJ2-2; D remains unclear. V lost 5 bases and J 4 bases, leaving 14 bases between the germline ends. Per the germline V gene, CDR1 is MNHGY and CDR2 is SAAAGT. There are 15 residues in the CDR3. This CDR3 reads CASSEWQPSTGELFF. Here the CDR3 DNA reads TGTGCCAGCAGTGAATGGCAGCCGAGCACCGGGGAGCTGTTTTTT.

There are many counts of this clonotype. The chain carries TRBV12-3 or TRBV12-4 and TRBJ1-2; D is ambiguous. The CDR3 is 14 residues long. With 3 bases removed from V and 7 bases from J, the gap between germline ends came to 15 bases. The CDR3: CASSFWGGLAGYTF. The CDR3 DNA reads as TGTGCCAGCAGTTTTTGGGGAGGGCTCGCTGGCTACACCTTC.

This clonotype was picked up a small number of times. J is TRBJ2-1 and V is TRBV6-6; 7 bases agree with TRBD1. The CDR3 spans 15 residues. Germline V CDR1 and CDR2: MNHNY, SVGAGI (reference sequence). V trimming: 5 bases; J trimming: 4 bases; junction bases outside the gene matches: 8. CDR3 nucleotides: TGTGCCAGCAGTCCTTTGACAGGGTCGTACAATGAGCAGTTCTTC. As protein: CASSPLTGSYNEQFF.

This clonotype was seen ten or more times. The chain has TRBV10-2 and TRBJ1-5; D remains ambiguous. V lost 5 bases to trimming and J lost 5 bases, with 10 bases between them. Germline CDR1 and CDR2: WSHSY and SAAADI. This CDR3 spans 13 amino acids. This CDR3 reads CASSIGNDQPQHF. DNA for the CDR3: TGCGCCAGCAGTATAGGGAATGATCAGCCCCAGCATTTT.

Of note for this clonotype: This could be a read error, since a much larger clone is one nucleotide away. The chain carries TRBV19 and TRBJ2-5, with 10 positions matching TRBD1. With V trimmed by 9 bases and J by 1 base, 11 bases remained unmatched. The CDR3 loop spans 16 amino acids. From germline, CDR1 is LNHDA and CDR2 SQIVND (reference sequence). CDR3 in amino acids: CASGKTGGAFQETQYF. Here the CDR3 DNA reads TGTGCCAGCGGTAAGACAGGGGGCGCCTTCCAAGAGACCCAGTACTTC.

Regarding this clonotype: A much larger clone differs from this one at a single base, so this may be a read error. The chain recombines TRBV5-6 with TRBJ2-7, with 9 bases lining up with TRBD1. The CDR3 runs 14 residues. CDR1 is SGHDT and CDR2 is YYEEEE in the germline V gene. The CDR3 reads CASSRGQGSYERYF. CDR3 sequence (DNA): TGTGCCAGCAGCCGGGGACAGGGAAGTTACGAGCGGTACTTC.

This clonotype was counted at least ten times. V gene TRBV20-1 combines with J gene TRBJ2-5; D is unclear. The germline V gene encodes CDR1 DFQATT and CDR2 SNEGSKA (reference sequence). With 5 bases removed from V and 2 bases from J, the gap between germline ends came to 15 bases. The CDR3 covers 14 residues. The CDR3 region is CSAPDTTVQETQYF. CDR3 nucleotide sequence: TGCAGTGCTCCCGACACGACGGTTCAAGAGACCCAGTACTTC.

The chain uses TRBV6-2 or TRBV6-3 and TRBJ2-7; D not certain. Between the trimmed V and J ends, which lost 8 bases and 3 bases, there was a span of 11 bases. Germline lookup yields CDR1 MNHEY and CDR2 SVGEGT. The length of the CDR3 is 12 residues. CDR3 sequence: CASANSFYEQYF. CDR3 bases: TGTGCCAGCGCCAACTCTTTCTACGAGCAGTACTTC.

The chain uses TRBV19 and TRBJ1-2, with TRBD1 as a possible D gene (5 bases). This CDR3 has 13 residues. The germline V and J ends were trimmed by 3 bases and 2 bases, with 7 bases remaining between them. Germline CDR1 and CDR2: LNHDA and SQIVND (reference sequence). DNA for the CDR3: TGTGCCAGTAGTATCAAGGGGAACTATGGCTACACCTTC. The encoded protein is CASSIKGNYGYTF.

This clonotype was observed many times. The chain has TRBV7-3 and TRBJ2-5, with 9 bases matching TRBD2. J gave up 5 bases and V 4 bases, and 8 bases lay outside the gene matches. The length of the CDR3 is 15 residues. From germline, CDR1 is SGHTA and CDR2 FQGTGA. CDR3 nucleotide sequence: TGTGCCAGCAGCTCCTTAGCGGGAGCCGGGGAGACCCAGTACTTC. Protein: CASSSLAGAGETQYF.

Many counts were recorded for this clonotype. The V and J genes are TRBV7-9 and TRBJ2-1, with TRBD2 matching 15 bases. Per germline, CDR1 SEHNR and CDR2 FQNEAQ (reference sequence). J lost 10 bases, V lost 2 bases, and 9 bases had no gene match. CDR3 size: 17 residues. The CDR3 protein is CASSLRRTSGRASEQFF. Here the CDR3 DNA reads TGTGCCAGCAGCTTAAGGCGGACTAGCGGGAGGGCAAGCGAGCAGTTCTTC. The whole variable domain, remainder taken from reference TRBV7-9 and TRBJ2-1, is DTGVSQNPRHKITKRGQNVTFRCDPISEHNRLYWYRQTLGQGPEFLTYFQNEAQLEKSRLLSDRFSAERPKGSFSTLEIQRTEQGDSAMYLCASSLRRTSGRASEQFFGPGTRLTVL.

This chain joins TRBV28 and TRBJ1-3; possible D gene TRBD1, 5 bases. With 2 bases removed from V and 4 bases from J, the gap between germline ends came to 12 bases. This CDR3 has 15 residues. CDR1 MDHEN and CDR2 SYDVKM come from the germline V gene. Written as DNA, the CDR3 is TGTGCCAGCAGTTTAAGGACATCCAACGGAAACACCATATATTTT. Protein product: CASSLRTSNGNTIYF.

This clonotype was recorded at least ten times. The chain has TRBV29-1 and TRBJ2-1, with D perhaps TRBD1 or TRBD2 (5 bases each). Germline values: CDR1 SQVTM, CDR2 ANQGSEA. The V end was cut by 7 bases, the J end by 0 bases, with 13 bases between. The CDR3 totals 14 residues. CDR3 sequence (DNA): TGCAGCGGTGAGGGGTCAGTCTCCTACAATGAGCAGTTCTTC. Protein: CSGEGSVSYNEQFF.

The V and J genes are TRBV29-1 and TRBJ2-1; the D gene is possibly TRBD2 (5 bases). The V end lost 7 bases, the J end lost 6 bases, and 10 bases lay between the germline ends. This CDR3 has 11 residues. Germline V lookup: CDR1 SQVTM, CDR2 ANQGSEA. CDR3 bases: TGCAGCGGGACGGGGTGCAATGAGCAGTTCTTC. This codes for CSGTGCNEQFF.

The rearrangement uses TRBV19 and TRBJ2-4, with 7 bases matching TRBD1. This CDR3 contains 11 residues. Germline V gene lookup returns CDR1 LNHDA and CDR2 SQIVND (reference sequence). J gave up 9 bases and V 6 bases, and 2 bases lay outside the gene matches. CDR3 sequence: CASSSGGIQYF. Here the CDR3 DNA reads TGTGCCAGTAGCTCAGGGGGCATTCAGTACTTC.

As regards this clonotype: A much larger clone sits a single nucleotide away, making a read error possible. The chain has TRBV6-6 and TRBJ2-6; the D gene is possibly TRBD1 (6 bases). Germline loops: CDR1 MNHNY, CDR2 SVGAGI (reference sequence). V lost 5 bases to trimming and J lost 1 base, with 18 bases between them. There are 18 residues in the CDR3. DNA for the CDR3: TGTGCCAGCAGTCAGAAGACAGGTCCTTTATCTGGGGCCAACGTCCTGACTTTC. Protein product: CASSQKTGPLSGANVLTF.

The chain recombines TRBV2 with TRBJ2-4; tentatively, D is TRBD2 (7 bases). CDR3 length: 12 amino acids. From germline, CDR1 is SNHLY and CDR2 FYNNEI. The V gene lost 8 bases and the J gene lost 6 bases, with 11 bases spanning the gap. The CDR3 DNA sequence: TGTGCCAGCCGGGGGGCGGGAAACATTCAGTACTTC. It yields the protein CASRGAGNIQYF.

Comments on this clonotype: The germline gene is not matched at one end of the junction; a read error may be the cause. The J gene is TRBJ2-1, the V gene TRBV7-7; a weak D match, TRBD2 (6 bases). The length of the CDR3 is 15 residues. Germline loops: CDR1 SSHAT, CDR2 FNYEAQ (reference sequence). The CDR3 sequence is CASRISSDLANEQFF. For the CDR3, the DNA is TGTGCTAGCAGAATTTCTAGCGACCTCGCCAATGAGCAGTTCTTC.

This clonotype was seen ten or more times. The rearrangement uses TRBV30 and TRBJ1-5; D gene ambiguous. Trimming removed 6 bases from V and 2 bases from J, with 11 bases in between. CDR3 length equals 13 residues. Germline CDR1 reads GTSNPN; CDR2 reads SVGIG (reference sequence). Here the CDR3 reads CACSSRGNQPQHF. The CDR3 DNA follows: TGTGCCTGCTCATCGAGGGGCAATCAGCCCCAGCATTTT.

A few counts support this clonotype. The rearrangement links TRBV30 to TRBJ2-1, with TRBD2 identical over 9 bases. CDR1 is GTSNPN, CDR2 SVGIG, per germline (reference sequence). V trimming: 2 bases; J trimming: 2 bases; junction bases outside the gene matches: 10. The CDR3 sequence is 17 residues long. The CDR3 loop is CAWSRRWREGPYNEQFF. DNA of the CDR3: TGTGCCTGGAGTAGAAGGTGGCGGGAGGGCCCCTACAATGAGCAGTTCTTC.

In this sample, this clonotype turned up many times. V is TRBV7-9 and J is TRBJ2-7, with D perhaps assigned TRBD1 or TRBD2 (5 bases each). CDR3 length: 17 amino acids. Germline CDR1 SEHNR, CDR2 FQNEAQ (reference sequence). Trimming shortened V by 5 bases and J by 3 bases, and 23 bases separated the two germline ends. CDR3 coding DNA: TGTGCCAGCAGCCTACGTTCAACCGGGACCAAGCGCTACGAGCAGTACTTC. Protein: CASSLRSTGTKRYEQYF.

This rearrangement joins TRBV5-1 to TRBJ1-1, with 7 positions matching TRBD1. The V gene's germline CDR1 is SGHRS and CDR2 YFSETQ. The CDR3 loop spans 14 amino acids. J gave up 10 bases and V 2 bases, and 11 bases lay outside the gene matches. Here the CDR3 reads CASSFGQVTNGAFF. CDR3 DNA: TGCGCCAGCAGCTTTGGACAGGTCACGAATGGAGCTTTCTTT.

Remarks on this clonotype: Given a much more abundant clone one base away, this may be a read error. This rearrangement joins TRBV11-3 to TRBJ1-2; 7 nucleotides line up with TRBD1. The germline V gene has CDR1 SGHNT and CDR2 YENEEA. This CDR3 region has 15 residues. The chain's CDR3 is CANSLQPQGNYGYTF. DNA of the CDR3: TGTGCCAACAGCCTCCAACCACAGGGGAACTATGGCTACACCTTC.

This clonotype was picked up many times. This sequence joins TRBV24-1 and TRBJ2-1; the match to TRBD1 covers 7 bases. V dropped 1 base and J dropped 7; count of bases not matched to a gene: 15. The CDR3 contains 18 residues. Per the germline V gene, CDR1 is KGHDR and CDR2 is SFDVKD. The CDR3 DNA follows: TGTGCCACCAGTGATTTCCGGTCGAAAGGGGGCGCTTATAATGAGCAGTTCTTC. This gives the protein CATSDFRSKGGAYNEQFF.

This clonotype was detected many times. J is TRBJ2-5 and V is TRBV10-1; D may be TRBD1 (6 bases). From germline, CDR1 is WNHNN and CDR2 SYGVQD (reference sequence). Trimming took 3 bases from V and 3 from J, leaving 8 bases between them. The CDR3 covers 13 residues. CDR3 nucleotide sequence: TGCGCCAGCAGTGAAGCAGGGGAAGAGACCCAGTACTTC. Encoded protein: CASSEAGEETQYF.